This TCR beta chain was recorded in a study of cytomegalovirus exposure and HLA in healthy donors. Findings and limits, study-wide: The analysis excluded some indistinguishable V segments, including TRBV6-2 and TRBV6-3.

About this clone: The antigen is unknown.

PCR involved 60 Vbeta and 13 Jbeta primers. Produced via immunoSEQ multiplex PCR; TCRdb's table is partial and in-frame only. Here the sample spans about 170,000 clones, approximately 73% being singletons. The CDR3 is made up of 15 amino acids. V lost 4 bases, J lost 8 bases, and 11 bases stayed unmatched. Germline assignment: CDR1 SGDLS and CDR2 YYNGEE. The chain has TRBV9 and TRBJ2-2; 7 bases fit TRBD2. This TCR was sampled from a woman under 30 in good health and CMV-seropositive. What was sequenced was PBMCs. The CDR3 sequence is CASSPRLAISGELFF. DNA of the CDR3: TGTGCCAGCAGCCCCCGACTAGCAATATCGGGGGAGCTGTTTTTT.